This TCR beta chain emerged from a study of neurological immune-mediated disorders. Study information: Of the multiple sclerosis patients, around 34 in total, some 30 were relapsing-remitting and 3 were secondary progressive. Study conclusions and caveats: Phylogenetic grouping put 18 of 34 multiple sclerosis patients' repertoires into one related-CDR3 cluster, a possible signature. No sharing of CDR3 amino acid sequences was observed among expanded clones across subjects, suggesting private repertoires in all groups.

The V end lost 3 bases, the J end lost 4 bases, and 7 bases lay between the germline ends. This CDR3 is 13 amino acids long. A single record per CDR3 protein comes from TCRdb applying MiXCR to the 5' RACE reads. The sample holds roughly 28,000 distinct CDR3 sequences; over 3% are singletons and the top ten take 6% to 7.5%. This clonotype was observed at least ten times. Its antigen is unidentified. The starting material, 2 million PBMCs stored at -80 C, gave rise to the unsorted libraries. This TCR was sampled from a woman aged 25 to 39 with multiple sclerosis. Sequencing used PBMCs. The chain employs TRBV12-3 or TRBV12-4 and TRBJ2-1; D remains ambiguous. The CDR3: CASSFWQYNEQFF. The CDR3 bases are TGTGCCAGCAGTTTCTGGCAGTACAATGAGCAGTTCTTC.